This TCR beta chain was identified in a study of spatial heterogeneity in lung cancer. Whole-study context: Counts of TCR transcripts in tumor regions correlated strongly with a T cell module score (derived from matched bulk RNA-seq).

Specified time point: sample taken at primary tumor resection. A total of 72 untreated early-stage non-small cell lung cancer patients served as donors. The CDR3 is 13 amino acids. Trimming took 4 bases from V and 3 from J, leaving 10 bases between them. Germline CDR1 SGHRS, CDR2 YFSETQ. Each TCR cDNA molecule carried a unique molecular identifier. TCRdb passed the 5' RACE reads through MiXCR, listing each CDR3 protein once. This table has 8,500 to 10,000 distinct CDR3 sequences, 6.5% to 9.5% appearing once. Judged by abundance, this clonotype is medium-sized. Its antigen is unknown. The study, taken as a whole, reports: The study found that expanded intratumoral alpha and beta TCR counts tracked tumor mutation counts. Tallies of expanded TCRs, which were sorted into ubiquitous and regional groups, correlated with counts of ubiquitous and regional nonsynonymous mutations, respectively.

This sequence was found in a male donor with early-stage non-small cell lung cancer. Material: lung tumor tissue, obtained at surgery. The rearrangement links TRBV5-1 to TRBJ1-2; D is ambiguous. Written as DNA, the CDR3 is TGCGCCAGCAGCGACTTAGTCGACTATGGCTACACCTTC. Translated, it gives CASSDLVDYGYTF.